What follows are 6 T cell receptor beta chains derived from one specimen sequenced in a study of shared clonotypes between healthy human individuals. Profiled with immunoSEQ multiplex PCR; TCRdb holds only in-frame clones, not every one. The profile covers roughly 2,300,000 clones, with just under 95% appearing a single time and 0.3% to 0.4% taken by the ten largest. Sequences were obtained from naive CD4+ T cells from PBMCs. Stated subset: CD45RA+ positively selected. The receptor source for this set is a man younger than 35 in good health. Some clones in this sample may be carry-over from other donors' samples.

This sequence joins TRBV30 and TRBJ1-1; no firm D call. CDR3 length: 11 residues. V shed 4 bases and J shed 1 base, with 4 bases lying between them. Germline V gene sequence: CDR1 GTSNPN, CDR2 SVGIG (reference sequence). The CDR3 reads CAWKTNTEAFF. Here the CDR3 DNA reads TGTGCCTGGAAAACGAACACTGAAGCTTTCTTT. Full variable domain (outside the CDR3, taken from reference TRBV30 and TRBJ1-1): SQTIHQWPATLVQPVGSPLSLECTVEGTSNPNLYWYRQAAGRGLQLLFYSVGIGQISSEVPQNLSASRPQDRQFILSSKKLLLSDSGFYLCAWKTNTEAFFGQGTRLTVV.

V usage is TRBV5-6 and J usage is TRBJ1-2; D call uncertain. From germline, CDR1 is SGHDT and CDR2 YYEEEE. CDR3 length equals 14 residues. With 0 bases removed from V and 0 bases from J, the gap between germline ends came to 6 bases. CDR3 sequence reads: CASSLVGPNYGYTF. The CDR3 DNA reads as TGTGCCAGCAGCTTGGTCGGGCCTAACTATGGCTACACCTTC.

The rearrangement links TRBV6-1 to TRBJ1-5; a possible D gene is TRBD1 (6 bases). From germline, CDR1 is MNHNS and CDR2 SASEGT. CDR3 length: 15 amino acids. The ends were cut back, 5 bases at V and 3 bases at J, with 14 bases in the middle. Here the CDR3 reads CASSLDRGHNQPQHF. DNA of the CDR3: TGTGCCAGCAGTTTGGACAGAGGCCACAATCAGCCCCAGCATTTT.

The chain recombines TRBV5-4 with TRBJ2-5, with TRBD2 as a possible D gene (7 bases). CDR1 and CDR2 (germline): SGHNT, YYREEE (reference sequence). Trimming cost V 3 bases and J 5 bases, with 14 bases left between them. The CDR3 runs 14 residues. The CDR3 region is CASSSRGRGETQYF. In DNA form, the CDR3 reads TGTGCCAGCAGCTCTCGAGGGAGGGGGGAGACCCAGTACTTC.

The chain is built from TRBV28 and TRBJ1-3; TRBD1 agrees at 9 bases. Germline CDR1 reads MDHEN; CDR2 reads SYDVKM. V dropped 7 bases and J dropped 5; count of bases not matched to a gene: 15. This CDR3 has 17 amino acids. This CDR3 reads CASTSWDGTGLRNTIYF. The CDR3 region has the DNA TGTGCCAGCACCTCGTGGGACGGGACAGGGTTAAGAAACACCATATATTTT.

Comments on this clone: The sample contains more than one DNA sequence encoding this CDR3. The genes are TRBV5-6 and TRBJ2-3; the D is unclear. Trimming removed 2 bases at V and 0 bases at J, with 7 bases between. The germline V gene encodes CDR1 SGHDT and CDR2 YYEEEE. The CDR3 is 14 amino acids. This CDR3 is CASSFGSSTDTQYF. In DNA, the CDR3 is TGTGCCAGCAGCTTTGGATCTAGCACAGATACGCAGTATTTT.